This T cell receptor beta chain originates from a study of cytomegalovirus exposure and HLA in healthy donors (dated by TCRdb to the late 2010s). Looking at the study overall: An earlier analysis of several hundred of the donors reported 276 Gb of sequence data and 117 million unique TCR beta sequences obtained from around 190 million T cells. Roughly 310 gigabases of sequencing data and approximately 84 million unique TCR sequences were included in an early release covering about 620 HLA-typed donors. Of the 350 to 450 genotyped donors, approximately 83% fell in the genetic ancestry cluster associated with self-reported Caucasian donors. The study aimed to test whether cataloging public T cell receptors could reveal signatures of past pathogen exposure. Using immunosequencing, the study profiled T cell repertoires from 500 to 800 subjects and related those repertoires to cytomegalovirus serostatus. In addition to the first cohort of around 670 subjects, a separate validation cohort of approximately 130 different subjects was used. To predict cytomegalovirus infection status, the study combined high-throughput TCR immunosequencing, statistical association of individual TCRs with disease status, and machine learning. A later analysis re-examined previously published TCR beta repertoires from roughly 720 donors and added high-resolution HLA genotyping to investigate patterns of TCR occurrence. In the later analysis, no new phenotypic data were used to find candidate immune exposures; instead, reliance was placed on TCR beta sequences and their occurrence across donors. To decide whether each TCR beta V gene segment behaved as functional or pseudogenic, an earlier analysis of approximately 620 of the donors relied on high-throughput TCR beta sequencing. Donor age, sex, ethnicity and CMV serostatus were collected together with the repertoire data. In a later genetic analysis, genome-wide SNP genotypes for about 55% of the roughly 670 donors were used, and that subset was treated as a discovery cohort. All discovery cohort repertoires had been generated on a single sequencing platform. HLA typing covered class I and class II loci at four-digit resolution. The number of donors typed differed by locus, with 629-630 for A, B, C, DRB1 and DQB1, around 560 for DQA1, 600 to 610 for DPA1, and approximately 470 for DPB1. Roughly 5 DR-DQ haplotypes were handled as single units for association and clustering because linkage in the cohort was strong. On average, roughly 250,000 unique TCR beta nucleotide sequences were sequenced per donor among 398 genotyped donors of the cohort, with 15% to 20% of those sequences being non-productive.

Study-level results and caveats: Because some donors lacked HLA typing at each locus, the association tests relied only on the typed subset. A group of highly shared sequence variants was considered likely to be a technical artifact of the sequencing pipeline. According to a later genetic analysis, donors in an Asian-associated ancestry cluster had fewer N-insertions in productive TCRs than the approximately 630-donor mean. A further reported finding was that TCR beta sequences accurately predicted the HLA-A and HLA-B alleles for most subjects in the first cohort. The study listed 150 to 200 TCR beta chains as associated with cytomegalovirus. A few of the identified cytomegalovirus-associated TCR beta chains were confirmed in vitro to be specific for cytomegalovirus antigens. Broadly in line with IMGT annotations, most TCR beta V segments showed up in productive rearrangements about 87% or about 30% of the time in an earlier analysis of several hundred of the donors. Most TCR sequences were seen in very few donors, while some public TCRs were found in many individuals. Linkage disequilibrium might explain the correlated functional status among segregating V segments, but an unknown experimental factor could not be ruled out. A later analysis found that HLA-associated TCR beta chains were more clonally expanded and had lower generation probabilities than equally common non-associated chains. Immune exposure information for the cohort was limited to CMV serostatus. A later analysis found that TCR association rates varied across HLA loci, with DRB1 alleles showing the most associated TCRs and HLA-C alleles the fewest. When HLA alleles, especially DR and DQ, strongly co-occurred, attributing TCR associations to individual alleles was difficult. Only TCR beta chains were sequenced in this cohort, and the absence of alpha or paired-chain data limited detectable features. A later analysis reported that several top co-occurrence clusters appeared linked to parvovirus B19, influenza, CMV and Epstein-Barr virus. An association between a missense DCLRE1C variant and V-gene and J-gene trimming of TCR beta chains was found in a later genetic analysis and replicated in an independent cohort. According to the authors, the approach could potentially be generalized to other disease states and immunological phenotypes. In both the original and validation cohorts, the classifier was reported to diagnose cytomegalovirus status with high specificity and sensitivity. In a later analysis, most CMV-associated TCR beta chains were found to appear HLA-restricted, with HLA associations seemingly driven largely by CMV exposure. In a later analysis, some 17,000 TCR beta sequences were associated with specific HLA alleles at a false discovery rate of 0.05. Because counts were too low, roughly 16 rarely observed V segments, including chromosome 9 orphons, were left out of the earlier analysis of a few hundred of the donors. Roughly uniform sequencing depth across donors was assumed in presence/absence analyses, although this assumption may not hold. Because the 87-base-pair reads could not distinguish some IMGT-functional V segments, including TRBV6-2 and TRBV6-3, those segments were excluded.

Comment on this clone: Its antigen specificity is not known. Per-base qualities were not stored, and no clone one base away is much larger.

The cohort was made up of hundreds of healthy bone marrow donors. At the time of sampling, every cohort member was nominally healthy, though immune exposures that went unrecorded were likely present. The donor tested CMV seropositive and was one of the 289 seropositive cohort members. A peripheral blood sample was collected from each donor, and TCR beta sequencing was performed on peripheral blood mononuclear cells. Genomic DNA extraction from the blood cell samples was performed with the Qiagen DNeasy Blood Extraction Kit. V is pruned by 7 bases and J by 6 bases, leaving 10 bases of the junction without a gene match. From a lookup of the germline V gene, CDR1 and CDR2 are SNHLY and FYNNEI. The CDR3, from cysteine to phenylalanine, totals 14 residues. Only the CDR3 DNA is retained, 42 bases long and in frame from the first base. Library generation was performed with the immunoSEQ multiplex PCR assay. For the multiplex PCR, a mixture combining 60 forward primers for TCR Vbeta segments and 13 reverse primers for TCR Jbeta segments was used. A multiplex PCR assay on genomic DNA amplified the CDR3 region of rearranged TCR beta genes. Amplified TCR beta libraries were sequenced as 87-base-pair reads on the Illumina HiSeq System. As for how the authors treated the data: A later analysis counted about 80 million unique TCR beta chains across the roughly 700 repertoires, and around 9.9 million of these chains were shared by at least two donors. Raw reads were error-corrected and collapsed into unique sequences with a nearest-neighbor algorithm that merged closely related sequences to remove PCR and sequencing errors. To assign V, D and J gene segments, CDR3 sequences were aligned to IMGT reference sequences. For a sequence to be retained, a match of at least six nucleotides to both a V gene segment and a J gene segment was required. A rearrangement was called productive if the CDR3 had no stop codons and remained in frame with V and J, and every other rearrangement was called non-productive. CDR3 was defined according to IMGT convention as the region running from the second conserved V-encoded cysteine to the conserved J-encoded phenylalanine. The earlier analysis of about 500 of the donors excluded sequences that lacked an unambiguous match to a single V gene segment. An earlier analysis of approximately 590 of the donors classified V segments as functional when productive rearrangements were above 56.7% and as segregating when the standard deviation between donors was above 5%. A statistical classification framework was built to diagnose cytomegalovirus status from the catalog of TCR beta chain sequences. In a later analysis, V and J genes were assigned by comparing TCR nucleotide sequences against IMGT/GENE-DB human TR gene sequences. Using the TCRdist pipeline, a later analysis assigned CDR3 sequences along with most-parsimonious VDJ recombination scenarios. In a later analysis, each TCR beta chain was defined by its CDR3 amino acid sequence together with its V-gene family, and reads without a unique V-gene family were excluded. As a way to deal with suspected cross-contamination and a sequencing artifact, a later analysis dropped 640 or so nucleotide sequences that were highly shared and had low generation probability. In a later analysis, a clonal expansion index for each public chain was calculated from normalized within-repertoire ranks of inferred template counts. Generation probabilities in a later analysis came from a VDJ recombination model fitted to out-of-frame rearrangements, and those results were checked against IGoR. In a later analysis, hypergeometric tests were used to score TCR-TCR, TCR-HLA and TCR-CMV co-occurrence, with a repertoire-size bias correction applied to TCR pairs. To estimate false discovery rates, a later analysis permuted the HLA or CMV assignments 20 times. In a later analysis, co-occurring TCRs were grouped using DBSCAN, and TCRdist sequence similarity was added for clustering within HLA-allele-positive subsets. Repertoires with fewer than 30,000 or more than 120,000 public chains were left out of co-occurrence clustering, as were a handful of repertoires with anomalous nucleotide sharing. The clones in this table, taken by TCRdb from immuneACCESS, are in-frame only. Not every clone is retained; where verified, under half of the shortfall comes from an unresolved V gene, and the cause of the rest is unknown. The DNA gave D and trimming, while V, J and clone size come from that table. The sample has around 97,000 clones on record, about four fifths of them singletons. The ten most abundant clones make up 4.5% to 6.5% of the sample.

Sequencing was done on a sample of PBMCs. The chain links TRBV2 with TRBJ2-3; the central 7 bases match TRBD2. The TCR comes from a middle-aged man in good health and CMV-seropositive. The CDR3 is CASMRLAAPDTQYF. The bases read TGTGCCAGCATGAGGCTAGCGGCACCGGATACGCAGTATTTT.